The rows below give T cell receptor beta chains drawn from one sample of a study of blood T cells in healthy people across ages. TCRdb analysed the 5' RACE reads with MiXCR anew, one entry per CDR3 protein. The profile shows 650,000 to 700,000 distinct CDR3 sequences, roughly half of them singletons. Input material: blood. Every receptor here comes from a woman of 80 years or more in good health. CDR3s include the opening cysteine and the closing phenylalanine or tryptophan. The D gene is left open where the match is weak.

cdr3_length	v_call	d_call	j_call	cdr3_aa
13	TRBV3-1	NA	TRBJ2-3	CASSPRTTDTQYF
16	TRBV5-1	NA	TRBJ2-7	CASSLVAGIARGEQYF
15	TRBV6-5	TRBD2	TRBJ2-3	CASSLSGLAGDTQYF
13	TRBV11-2	NA	TRBJ2-1	CAGSPDGNNEQFF
12	TRBV28	NA	TRBJ1-4	CAGTRPGEKLFF
12	TRBV12-3/TRBV12-4	NA	TRBJ2-5	CASTLLGRTQYF
15	TRBV11-2	NA	TRBJ2-2	CASSLEGRVRGELFF
17	TRBV28	NA	TRBJ2-3	CASSFVARGLIADTQYF
16	TRBV12-3/TRBV12-4	TRBD2	NA	CASTQLVLAGEETQYF
17	TRBV9	TRBD2	TRBJ2-7	CASSPNPLAGVHNEQYF
14	TRBV11-1	TRBD2	TRBJ2-7	CASSFPTGGYEQYF
16	TRBV20-1	TRBD1	TRBJ1-4	CSAYRQGAPRHEKLFF
16	TRBV7-3	TRBD2	TRBJ2-1	CASSFYGGNSYNEQFF
15	TRBV20-1	NA	TRBJ2-7	CSAPAQYKDSYEQYF
13	TRBV5-1	NA	TRBJ2-5	CASSVDYGETQYF
12	TRBV2	NA	TRBJ2-7	CASTVGSYEQYF
16	TRBV25-1	TRBD1	TRBJ2-7	CASSPYGTASSYEQYF
12	TRBV6-4	NA	TRBJ2-1	CASSDSTDEQFF
12	TRBV29-1	TRBD1	TRBJ1-1	CSASTGGSEAFF
11	TRBV29-1	NA	TRBJ2-6	CSAKAGNVLTF
15	TRBV20-1	NA	NA	CSADGRDPYGKTQYF
14	TRBV28	NA	TRBJ2-7	CASSSSGRSYEQYF
12	TRBV10-3	NA	TRBJ2-3	CAIRQATDTQYF
11	TRBV3-1	NA	TRBJ2-1	CASSGVGEQFF
15	TRBV27	NA	TRBJ1-6	CASSLYQAEGSPLHF
17	TRBV5-1	TRBD2	TRBJ2-1	CASSSYRPGLEVNEQFF
13	TRBV27	NA	TRBJ2-1	CASSFSGANEQFF
15	TRBV12-3/TRBV12-4	NA	TRBJ2-2	CASSLRRGNTGELFF
12	TRBV6-6	NA	TRBJ1-2	CASQRWKHGYTF
16	TRBV5-1	TRBD2	TRBJ2-5	CASSFPSGEVQETQYF
15	TRBV28	NA	TRBJ2-5	CASSSPTDLQETQYF
14	TRBV12-3/TRBV12-4	NA	TRBJ1-2	CASSVPGVNYGYTF
18	TRBV7-2	TRBD2	TRBJ2-3	CASSPGPSGRAPTDTQYF
17	TRBV5-1	TRBD1	TRBJ2-3	CASSLAPRQGSADTQYF
15	TRBV15	TRBD1	TRBJ1-1	CATSRGAGGFTGAFF
15	TRBV19	NA	TRBJ1-5	CASRDRVPFNQPQHF
14	TRBV20-1	NA	TRBJ1-5	CSASFRDSNQPQHF
14	TRBV3-1	NA	TRBJ2-7	CASSQRDQSSEQYF
13	TRBV28	NA	TRBJ2-1	CANRSRVNNEQFF
15	TRBV24-1	NA	TRBJ2-3	CATSDRTVISDTQYF
15	TRBV21-1	NA	TRBJ2-1	CASSRAQQLYNEQFF
12	TRBV15	NA	TRBJ2-3	CATRQYPDTQYF
13	TRBV12-3/TRBV12-4	NA	TRBJ2-1	CASSRGPYNEQFF
14	TRBV7-2	NA	TRBJ2-3	CASRKGSLIDTQYF
15	TRBV2	NA	TRBJ2-2	CASSEGSALVWELFF
13	TRBV28	NA	TRBJ1-1	CASSSHSGAGAFF
14	TRBV2	TRBD1	TRBJ1-2	CASSRGSSNYGYTF